The 8 T cell receptor beta chains below all came from one sample that was sequenced in a study of shared clonotypes between healthy human individuals. Method: immunoSEQ multiplex PCR; TCRdb's copy keeps in-frame clones and lacks some. The sample lists some 2 million clones, just under 95% occurring once. Positive CCR7 selection of CD45RO-negative cells yielded the naive CD8 cells, and terminally differentiated effector memory CD45RA+ cells were excluded. The sequencing sample was made of naive CD8+ T cells sorted from blood. Receptor source: a man younger than 30 in good health.

V is TRBV9 and J is TRBJ2-3; TRBD2 matches 8 bases. Germline CDR1 is SGDLS and CDR2 is YYNGEE. The CDR3 consists of 16 residues. V dropped 3 bases and J dropped 2; count of bases not matched to a gene: 8. The CDR3 here is CASSAEGLELTDTQYF. CDR3 nucleotides: TGTGCCAGCAGCGCCGAGGGACTAGAACTCACAGATACGCAGTATTTT. Variable domain in full (rest from reference TRBV9 and TRBJ2-3): DSGVTQTPKHLITATGQRVTLRCSPRSGDLSVYWYQQSLDQGLQFLIQYYNGEERAKGNILERFSAQQFPDLHSELNLSSLELGDSALYFCASSAEGLELTDTQYFGPGTRLTVL.

The chain is built from TRBV25-1 and TRBJ2-3, with unresolved D. The CDR3 spans 18 residues. The V and J ends lost 2 bases and 0 bases respectively, with 18 bases between them. Looked up from germline, CDR1 is MGHDK and CDR2 is SYGVNS. The chain's CDR3 is CASSEGPKWGLSTDTQYF. CDR3 in DNA: TGTGCCAGCAGTGAAGGTCCTAAATGGGGTCTAAGCACAGATACGCAGTATTTT.

The gene calls are TRBV30 and TRBJ2-1; the D call may be TRBD1 or TRBD2 (5 bases each). CDR3 length: 11 residues. Germline CDR1 and CDR2: GTSNPN and SVGIG (reference sequence). Trimming shortened V by 0 bases and J by 15 bases, and 12 bases separated the two germline ends. CDR3 sequence reads: CAWSVTGPPFF. In DNA, the CDR3 is TGTGCCTGGAGTGTTACGGGACCCCCGTTCTTC.

The chain recombines TRBV6-5 with TRBJ1-2; 7 bases fit TRBD1. J gave up 8 bases and V 4 bases, and 10 bases lay outside the gene matches. CDR1 MNHEY and CDR2 SVGAGI come from the germline V gene. The CDR3 is 14 amino acids. As DNA, the CDR3 is TGTGCCAGCAGTTTACAGGGGCCCCATAACGGCTACACCTTC. It specifies CASSLQGPHNGYTF.

This chain links TRBV5-4 with TRBJ2-5; D call uncertain. CDR1 SGHNT and CDR2 YYREEE come from the germline V gene (reference sequence). The CDR3 loop spans 13 amino acids. V was pared by 0 bases and J by 4 bases, with 7 bases between. This chain's CDR3 is CASSLETRETQYF. The CDR3 region has the DNA TGTGCCAGCAGCTTGGAGACAAGAGAGACCCAGTACTTC.

The J gene is TRBJ2-3, the V gene TRBV7-9; 9 bases agree with TRBD1. The germline V gene has CDR1 SEHNR and CDR2 FQNEAQ (reference sequence). The V gene end was trimmed by 1 base and the J gene end by 5 bases; junction bases not matched to a gene: 4. This CDR3 has 15 residues. The CDR3 coding sequence is TGTGCCAGCAGCTTAGACAGGGGGCCTGAAGATACGCAGTATTTT. Translating gives CASSLDRGPEDTQYF.

This chain links TRBV6-5 with TRBJ1-1, with a possible D match to TRBD1 (5 bases). The V end was cut by 0 bases, the J end by 5 bases, with 16 bases between. This CDR3 contains 16 residues. Germline V CDR1 and CDR2: MNHEY, SVGAGI. The CDR3, as DNA: TGTGCCAGCAGTTACTCGGATGGGCAGGGATGGACTGAAGCTTTCTTT. Its translation is CASSYSDGQGWTEAFF.

V gene TRBV27 combines with J gene TRBJ2-1; TRBD2 matches 14 bases. The junction had 6 bases not matched to a gene; V was cut back by 2 bases and J by 9 bases. The V gene's germline CDR1 is MNHEY and CDR2 SMNVEV (reference sequence). The CDR3 sequence is 16 residues long. This chain's CDR3 is CASSLLTSGGAGEQFF. CDR3 bases: TGTGCCAGCAGTTTACTGACTAGCGGGGGGGCCGGTGAGCAGTTCTTC.